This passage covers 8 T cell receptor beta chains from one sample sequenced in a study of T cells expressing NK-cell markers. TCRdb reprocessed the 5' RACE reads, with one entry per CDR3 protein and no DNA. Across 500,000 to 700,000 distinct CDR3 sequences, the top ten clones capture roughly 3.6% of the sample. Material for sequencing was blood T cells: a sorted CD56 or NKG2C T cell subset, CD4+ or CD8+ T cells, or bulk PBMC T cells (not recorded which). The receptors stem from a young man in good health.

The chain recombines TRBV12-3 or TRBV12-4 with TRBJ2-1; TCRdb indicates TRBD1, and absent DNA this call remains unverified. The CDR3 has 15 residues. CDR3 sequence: CASSPQGAAGGEQFF.

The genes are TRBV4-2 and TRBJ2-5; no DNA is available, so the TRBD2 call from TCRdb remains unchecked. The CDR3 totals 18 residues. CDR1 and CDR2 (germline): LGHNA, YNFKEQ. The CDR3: CASSQERSWSGGQETQYF.

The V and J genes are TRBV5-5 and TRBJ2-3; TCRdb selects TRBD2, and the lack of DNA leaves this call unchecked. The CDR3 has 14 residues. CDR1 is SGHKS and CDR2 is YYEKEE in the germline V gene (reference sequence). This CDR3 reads CASSGLAGDNTQYF.

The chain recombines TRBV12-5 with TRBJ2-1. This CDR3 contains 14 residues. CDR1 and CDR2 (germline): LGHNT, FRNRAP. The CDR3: CASGLTESYNEQFF.

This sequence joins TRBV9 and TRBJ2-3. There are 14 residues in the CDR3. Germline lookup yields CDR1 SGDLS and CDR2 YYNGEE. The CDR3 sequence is CASSVAGSTDTQYF.

CDR3 amino acids: CAISPGLGGYEQYF. The rearrangement joins TRBV10-3 to TRBJ2-7; TCRdb gives TRBD2 as the D gene, but with no DNA this cannot be confirmed. Germline V gene data show CDR1 as ENHRY and CDR2 as SYGVKD. The CDR3 has 14 amino acids.

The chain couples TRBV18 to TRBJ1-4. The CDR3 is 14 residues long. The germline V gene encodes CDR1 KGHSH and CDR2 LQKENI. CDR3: CASSRSATNEKLFF. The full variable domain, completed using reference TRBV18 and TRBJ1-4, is NAGVMQNPRHLVRRRGQEARLRCSPMKGHSHVYWYRQLPEEGLKFMVYLQKENIIDESGMPKERFSAEFPKEGPSILRIQQVVRGDSAAYFCASSRSATNEKLFFGSGTQLSVL.

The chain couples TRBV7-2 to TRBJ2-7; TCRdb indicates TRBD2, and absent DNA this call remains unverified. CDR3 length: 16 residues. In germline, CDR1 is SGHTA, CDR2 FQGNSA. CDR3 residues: CASSLVSGRGLGEQYF.